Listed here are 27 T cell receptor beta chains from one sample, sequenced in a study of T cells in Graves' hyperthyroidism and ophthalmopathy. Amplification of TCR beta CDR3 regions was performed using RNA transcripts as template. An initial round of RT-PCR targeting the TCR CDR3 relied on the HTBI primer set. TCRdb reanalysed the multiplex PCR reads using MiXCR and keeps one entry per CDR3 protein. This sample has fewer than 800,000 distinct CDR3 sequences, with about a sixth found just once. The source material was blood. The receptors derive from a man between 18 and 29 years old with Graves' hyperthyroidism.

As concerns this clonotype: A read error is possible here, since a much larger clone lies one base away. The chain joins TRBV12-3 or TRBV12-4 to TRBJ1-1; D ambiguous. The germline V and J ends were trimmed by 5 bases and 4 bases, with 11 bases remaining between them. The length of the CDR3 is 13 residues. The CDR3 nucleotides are TGTGCCAGCAGTGTGGGCGGGCCCACTGAAGCTTTCTTT. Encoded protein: CASSVGGPTEAFF.

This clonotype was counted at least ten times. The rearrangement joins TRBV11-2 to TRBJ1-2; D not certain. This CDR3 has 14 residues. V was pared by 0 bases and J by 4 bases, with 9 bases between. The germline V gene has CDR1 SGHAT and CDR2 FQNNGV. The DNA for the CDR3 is TGTGCCAGCAGCTTAGAAGAGAGACGCTATGGCTACACCTTC. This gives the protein CASSLEERRYGYTF.

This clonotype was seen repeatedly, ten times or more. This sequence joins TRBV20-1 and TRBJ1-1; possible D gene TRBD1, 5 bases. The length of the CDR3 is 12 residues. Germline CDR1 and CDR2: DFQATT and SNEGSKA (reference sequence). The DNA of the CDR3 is TGCAGGGGGGTAGCGGGTCAGAATGAAGCTTTCTTT. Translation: CRGVAGQNEAFF.

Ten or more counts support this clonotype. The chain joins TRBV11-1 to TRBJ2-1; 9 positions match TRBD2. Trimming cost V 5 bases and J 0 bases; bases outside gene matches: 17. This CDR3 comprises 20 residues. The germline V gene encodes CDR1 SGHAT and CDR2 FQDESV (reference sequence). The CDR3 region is CASSPGGIAGGPSSYNEQFF. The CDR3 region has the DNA TGTGCCAGCAGCCCAGGAGGAATTGCGGGAGGGCCGAGCTCCTACAATGAGCAGTTCTTC.

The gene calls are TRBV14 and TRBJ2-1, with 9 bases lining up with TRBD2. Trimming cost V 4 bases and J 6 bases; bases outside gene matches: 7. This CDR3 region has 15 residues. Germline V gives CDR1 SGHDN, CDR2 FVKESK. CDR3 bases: TGTGCCAGCAGCCCCTATAGCGGGAGAGGCAATGAGCAGTTCTTC. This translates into CASSPYSGRGNEQFF. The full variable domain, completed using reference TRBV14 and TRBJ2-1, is EAGVTQFPSHSVIEKGQTVTLRCDPISGHDNLYWYRRVMGKEIKFLLHFVKESKQDESGMPNNRFLAERTGGTYSTLKVQPAELEDSGVYFCASSPYSGRGNEQFFGPGTRLTVL.

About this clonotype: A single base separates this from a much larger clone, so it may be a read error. Written as DNA, the CDR3 is TGCGCCAGCAGGCCTCCTACAGGGGCGGACACTGAAGCTTTCTTT. Amino acids: CASRPPTGADTEAFF. The V call is TRBV5-1, the J call TRBJ1-1; TRBD1 matches 7 bases. This CDR3 contains 15 residues. CDR1 and CDR2 (germline): SGHRS, YFSETQ. The J segment lost 3 bases and the V segment lost 5 bases, leaving 10 bases of the junction unmatched.

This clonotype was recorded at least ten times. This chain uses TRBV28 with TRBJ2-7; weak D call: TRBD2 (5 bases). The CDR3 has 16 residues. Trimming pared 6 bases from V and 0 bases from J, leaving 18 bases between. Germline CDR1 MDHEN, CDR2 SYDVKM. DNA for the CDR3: TGTGCCAGCAGCCCCAGCGGAGCGGACCTCTCCTACGAGCAGTACTTC. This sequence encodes CASSPSGADLSYEQYF. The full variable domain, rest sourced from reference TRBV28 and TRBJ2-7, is DVKVTQSSRYLVKRTGEKVFLECVQDMDHENMFWYRQDPGLGLRLIYFSYDVKMKEKGDIPEGYSVSREKKERFSLILESASTNQTSMYLCASSPSGADLSYEQYFGPGTRLTVT.

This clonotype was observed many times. The CDR3 is CASSPTSGRGEQFF. In DNA, the CDR3 is TGTGCCAGCAGTCCCACTAGCGGGCGGGGTGAGCAGTTCTTC. V is TRBV12-3 or TRBV12-4 and J is TRBJ2-1; 9 bases are shared with TRBD2. The CDR3 length is 14 residues. Trimming removed 5 bases from V and 9 bases from J; junction bases left unmatched: 8.

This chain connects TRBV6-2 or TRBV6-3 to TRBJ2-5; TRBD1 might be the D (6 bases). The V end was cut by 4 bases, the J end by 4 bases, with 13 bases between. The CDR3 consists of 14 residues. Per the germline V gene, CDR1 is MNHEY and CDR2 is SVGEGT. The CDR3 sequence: CASSSGVLIETQYF. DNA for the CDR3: TGTGCCAGCAGTTCAGGGGTCTTAATAGAGACCCAGTACTTC.

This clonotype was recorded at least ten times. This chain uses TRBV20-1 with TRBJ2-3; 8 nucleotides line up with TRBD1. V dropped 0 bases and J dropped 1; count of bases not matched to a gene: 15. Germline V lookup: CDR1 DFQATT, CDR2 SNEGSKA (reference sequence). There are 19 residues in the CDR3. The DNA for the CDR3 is TGCAGTGCTAGAGATTTTTGGCAGGGGGCGCAGGAAGGCACAGATACGCAGTATTTT. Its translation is CSARDFWQGAQEGTDTQYF.

The CDR3 loop reads CASSLASPGTREKLFF. The CDR3 DNA is TGTGCCAGCAGCTTAGCGTCTCCCGGGACTCGTGAAAAACTGTTTTTT. This chain links TRBV7-2 with TRBJ1-4; maybe TRBD1 (5 bases). V gave up 0 bases and J gave up 7 bases, with 15 bases separating them. CDR1 and CDR2 from the germline V gene are SGHTA and FQGNSA. The CDR3 covers 16 residues.

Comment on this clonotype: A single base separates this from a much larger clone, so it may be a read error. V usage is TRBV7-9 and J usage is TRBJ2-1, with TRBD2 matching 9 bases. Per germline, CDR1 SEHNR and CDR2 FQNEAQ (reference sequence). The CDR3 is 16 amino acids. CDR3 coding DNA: TGTGCCAACAGCTCCCTCCCTAGCGGGATTAACAATGAGCAGTTCTTC. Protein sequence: CANSSLPSGINNEQFF.

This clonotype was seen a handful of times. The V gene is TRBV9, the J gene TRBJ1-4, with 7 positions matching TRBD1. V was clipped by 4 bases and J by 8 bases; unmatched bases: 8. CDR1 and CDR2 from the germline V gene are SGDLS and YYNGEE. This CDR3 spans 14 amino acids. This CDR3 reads CASSHSGGSEKLFF. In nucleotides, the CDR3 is TGTGCCAGCAGCCACTCAGGGGGTAGCGAAAAACTGTTTTTT.

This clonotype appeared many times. CDR3 nucleotide sequence: TGCGCCAGCACTAGGGGGTTCCAAGAGACCCAGTACTTC. Protein sequence: CASTRGFQETQYF. The chain recombines TRBV5-1 with TRBJ2-5; possible D gene TRBD1, 6 bases. Trimming took off 6 bases at V and 1 base at J, with 10 bases between the two ends. This CDR3 has 13 residues. Germline V gene sequence: CDR1 SGHRS, CDR2 YFSETQ.

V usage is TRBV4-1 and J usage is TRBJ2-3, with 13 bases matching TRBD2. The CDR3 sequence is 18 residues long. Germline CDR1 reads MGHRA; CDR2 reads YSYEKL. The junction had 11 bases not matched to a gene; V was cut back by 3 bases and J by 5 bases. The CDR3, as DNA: TGCGCCAGCAGCCACCGACTAGCGGGAGGAATCTGGGGAGATACGCAGTATTTT. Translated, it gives CASSHRLAGGIWGDTQYF.

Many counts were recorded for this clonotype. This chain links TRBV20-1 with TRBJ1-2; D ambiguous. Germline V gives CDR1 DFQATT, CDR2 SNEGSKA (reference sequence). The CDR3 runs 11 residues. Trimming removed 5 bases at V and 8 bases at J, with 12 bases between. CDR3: CSASGVGGYTF. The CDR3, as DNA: TGCAGTGCTTCCGGGGTCGGGGGCTACACCTTC.

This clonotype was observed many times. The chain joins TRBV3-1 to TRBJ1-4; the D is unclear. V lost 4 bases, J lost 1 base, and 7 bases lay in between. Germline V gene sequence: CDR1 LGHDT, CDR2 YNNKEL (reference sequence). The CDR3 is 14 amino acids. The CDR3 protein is CASSLPGTNEKLFF. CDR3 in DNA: TGTGCCAGCAGCCTCCCCGGAACTAATGAAAAACTGTTTTTT.

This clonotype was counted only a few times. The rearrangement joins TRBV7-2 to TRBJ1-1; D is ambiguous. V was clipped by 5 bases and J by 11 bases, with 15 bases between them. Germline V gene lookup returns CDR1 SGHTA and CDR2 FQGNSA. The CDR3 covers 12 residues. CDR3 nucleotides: TGTGCCAGCAGCCCCCGGGAGCGTGCGGCTTTCTTT. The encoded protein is CASSPRERAAFF.

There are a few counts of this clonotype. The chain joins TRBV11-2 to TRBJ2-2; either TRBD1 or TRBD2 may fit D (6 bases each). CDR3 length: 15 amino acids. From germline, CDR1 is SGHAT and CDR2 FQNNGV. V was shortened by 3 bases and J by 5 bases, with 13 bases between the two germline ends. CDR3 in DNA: TGTGCCAGCAGCTTTGGGGGGCCAGTTACCGGGGAGCTGTTTTTT. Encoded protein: CASSFGGPVTGELFF.

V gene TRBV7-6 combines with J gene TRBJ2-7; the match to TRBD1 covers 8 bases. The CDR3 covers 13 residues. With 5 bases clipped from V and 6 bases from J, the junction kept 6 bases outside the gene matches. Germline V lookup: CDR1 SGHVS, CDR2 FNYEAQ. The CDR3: CASSVQGAREQYF. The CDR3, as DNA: TGTGCCAGCAGCGTCCAGGGGGCTCGCGAGCAGTACTTC. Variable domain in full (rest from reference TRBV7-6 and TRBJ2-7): GAGVSQSPRYKVTKRGQDVALRCDPISGHVSLYWYRQALGQGPEFLTYFNYEAQQDKSGLPNDRFSAERPEGSISTLTIQRTEQRDSAMYRCASSVQGAREQYFGPGTRLTVT.

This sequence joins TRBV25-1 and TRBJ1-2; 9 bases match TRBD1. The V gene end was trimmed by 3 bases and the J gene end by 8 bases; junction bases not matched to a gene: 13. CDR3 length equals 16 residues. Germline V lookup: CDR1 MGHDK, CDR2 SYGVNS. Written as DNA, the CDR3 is TGTGCCAGCAGTGATAGTTCGGGACAGGGTGTACGAGGCTACACCTTC. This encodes CASSDSSGQGVRGYTF.

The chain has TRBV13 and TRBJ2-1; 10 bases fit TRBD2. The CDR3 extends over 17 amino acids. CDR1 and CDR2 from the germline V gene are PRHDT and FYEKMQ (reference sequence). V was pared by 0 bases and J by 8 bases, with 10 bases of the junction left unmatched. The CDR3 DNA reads TGTGCCAGCAGCTTAGGCCTGAGCGGGAGGGCCATCGATGAGCAGTTCTTC. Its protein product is CASSLGLSGRAIDEQFF.

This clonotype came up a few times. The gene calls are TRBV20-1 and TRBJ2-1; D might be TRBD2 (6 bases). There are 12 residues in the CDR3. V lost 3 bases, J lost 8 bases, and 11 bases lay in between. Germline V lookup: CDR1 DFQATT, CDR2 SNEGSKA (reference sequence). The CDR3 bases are TGCAGTGCTAGCGGGAGTTTCCATGAGCAGTTCTTC. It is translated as CSASGSFHEQFF.

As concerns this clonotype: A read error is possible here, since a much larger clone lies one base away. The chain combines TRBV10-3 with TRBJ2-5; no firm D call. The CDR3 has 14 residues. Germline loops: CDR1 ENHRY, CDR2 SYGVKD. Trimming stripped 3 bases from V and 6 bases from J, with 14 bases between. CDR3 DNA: TGTGCCATCAGTGAAGAATGGGGTAGGAAGACCCAGTACTTC. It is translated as CAISEEWGRKTQYF.

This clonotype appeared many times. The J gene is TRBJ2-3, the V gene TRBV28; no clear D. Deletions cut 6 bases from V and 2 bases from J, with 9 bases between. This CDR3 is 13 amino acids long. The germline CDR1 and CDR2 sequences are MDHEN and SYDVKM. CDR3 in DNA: TGTGCCAGCAGGGAAAGCCCCACAGATACGCAGTATTTT. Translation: CASRESPTDTQYF.

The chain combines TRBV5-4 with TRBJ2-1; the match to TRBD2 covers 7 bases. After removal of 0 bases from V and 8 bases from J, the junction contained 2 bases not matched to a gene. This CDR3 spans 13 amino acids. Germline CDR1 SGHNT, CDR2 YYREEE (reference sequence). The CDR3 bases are TGTGCCAGCAGCTTGGCCACTAGCGATGAGCAGTTCTTC. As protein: CASSLATSDEQFF.

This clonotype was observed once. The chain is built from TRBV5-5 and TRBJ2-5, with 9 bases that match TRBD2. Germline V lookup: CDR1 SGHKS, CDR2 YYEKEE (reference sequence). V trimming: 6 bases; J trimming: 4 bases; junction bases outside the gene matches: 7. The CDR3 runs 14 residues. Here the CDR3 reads CASTLLAGLETQYF. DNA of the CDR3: TGTGCCAGCACCCTTCTAGCGGGATTAGAGACCCAGTACTTC.